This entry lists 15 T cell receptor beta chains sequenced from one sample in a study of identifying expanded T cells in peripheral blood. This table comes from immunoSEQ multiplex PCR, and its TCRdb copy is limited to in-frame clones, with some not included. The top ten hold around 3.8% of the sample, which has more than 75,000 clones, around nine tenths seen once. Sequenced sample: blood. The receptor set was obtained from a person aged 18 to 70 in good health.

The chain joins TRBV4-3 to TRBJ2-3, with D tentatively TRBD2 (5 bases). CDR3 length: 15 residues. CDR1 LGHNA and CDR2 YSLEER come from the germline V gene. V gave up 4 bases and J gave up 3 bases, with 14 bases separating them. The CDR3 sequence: CASSREGRVTDTQYF. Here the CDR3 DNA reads TGCGCCAGCAGCCGCGAGGGAAGGGTGACAGATACGCAGTATTTT.

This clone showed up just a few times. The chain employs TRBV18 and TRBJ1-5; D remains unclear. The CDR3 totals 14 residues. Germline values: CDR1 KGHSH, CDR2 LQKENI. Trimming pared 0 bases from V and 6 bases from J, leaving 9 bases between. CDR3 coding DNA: TGTGCCAGCTCACCACCAGGGAAGCTTCAGCCCCAGCATTTT. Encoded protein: CASSPPGKLQPQHF.

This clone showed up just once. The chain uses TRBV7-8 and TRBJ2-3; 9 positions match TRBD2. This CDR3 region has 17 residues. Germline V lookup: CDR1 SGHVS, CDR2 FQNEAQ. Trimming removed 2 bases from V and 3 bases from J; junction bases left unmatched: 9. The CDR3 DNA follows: TGTGCCAGCAGCTTATTTATAGCGGGAGCGGGGACAGATACGCAGTATTTT. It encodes CASSLFIAGAGTDTQYF.

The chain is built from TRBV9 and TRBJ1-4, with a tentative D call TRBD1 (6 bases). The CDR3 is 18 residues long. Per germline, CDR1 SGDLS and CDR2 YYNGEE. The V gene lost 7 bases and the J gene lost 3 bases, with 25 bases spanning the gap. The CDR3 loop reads CASGGAAVGRDSNEKLFF. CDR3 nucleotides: TGTGCCAGCGGGGGCGCGGCGGTGGGAAGGGACTCTAATGAAAAACTGTTTTTT. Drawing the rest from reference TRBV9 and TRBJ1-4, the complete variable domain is DSGVTQTPKHLITATGQRVTLRCSPRSGDLSVYWYQQSLDQGLQFLIQYYNGEERAKGNILERFSAQQFPDLHSELNLSSLELGDSALYFCASGGAAVGRDSNEKLFFGSGTQLSVL.

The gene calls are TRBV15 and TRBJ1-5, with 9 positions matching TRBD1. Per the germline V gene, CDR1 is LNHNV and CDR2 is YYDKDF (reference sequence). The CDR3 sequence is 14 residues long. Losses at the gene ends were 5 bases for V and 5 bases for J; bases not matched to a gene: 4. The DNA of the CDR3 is TGTGCCACCAGCCTGAGACAGGGGGATCAGCCCCAGCATTTT. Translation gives CATSLRQGDQPQHF. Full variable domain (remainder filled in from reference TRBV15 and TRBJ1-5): DAMVIQNPRYQVTQFGKPVTLSCSQTLNHNVMYWYQQKSSQAPKLLFHYYDKDFNNEADTPDNFQSRRPNTSFCFLDIRSPGLGDTAMYLCATSLRQGDQPQHFGDGTRLSIL.

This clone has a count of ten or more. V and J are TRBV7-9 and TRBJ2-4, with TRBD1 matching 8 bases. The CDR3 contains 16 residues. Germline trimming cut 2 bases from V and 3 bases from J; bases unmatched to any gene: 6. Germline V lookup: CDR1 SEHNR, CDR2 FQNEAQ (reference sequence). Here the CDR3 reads CASSLLGQGGKNIQYF. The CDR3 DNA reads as TGTGCCAGCAGCTTATTAGGACAGGGAGGCAAAAACATTCAGTACTTC. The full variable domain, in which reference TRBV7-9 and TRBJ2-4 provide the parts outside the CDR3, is DTGVSQNPRHKITKRGQNVTFRCDPISEHNRLYWYRQTLGQGPEFLTYFQNEAQLEKSRLLSDRFSAERPKGSFSTLEIQRTEQGDSAMYLCASSLLGQGGKNIQYFGAGTRLSVL.

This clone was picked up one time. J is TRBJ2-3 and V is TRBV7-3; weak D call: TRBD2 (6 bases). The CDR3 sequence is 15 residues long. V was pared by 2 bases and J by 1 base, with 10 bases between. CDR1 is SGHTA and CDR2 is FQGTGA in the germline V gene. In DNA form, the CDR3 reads TGTGCCAGCAGCTTAGGAGGGGCCGGCACAGATACGCAGTATTTT. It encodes CASSLGGAGTDTQYF.

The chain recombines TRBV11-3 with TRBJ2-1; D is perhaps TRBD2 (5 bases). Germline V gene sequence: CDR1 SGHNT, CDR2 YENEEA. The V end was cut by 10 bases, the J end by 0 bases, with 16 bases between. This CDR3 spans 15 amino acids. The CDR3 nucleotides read TGTGCCACTGGAGGTTCTGGTATCTCCTACAATGAGCAGTTCTTC. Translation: CATGGSGISYNEQFF.

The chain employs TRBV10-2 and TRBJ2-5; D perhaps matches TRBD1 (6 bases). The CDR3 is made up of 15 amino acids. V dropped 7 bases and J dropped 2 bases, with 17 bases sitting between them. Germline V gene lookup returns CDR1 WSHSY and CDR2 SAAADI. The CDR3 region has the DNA TGCGCCAGCACTCCCTGGACAGCCGGTCAAGAGACCCAGTACTTC. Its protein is CASTPWTAGQETQYF.

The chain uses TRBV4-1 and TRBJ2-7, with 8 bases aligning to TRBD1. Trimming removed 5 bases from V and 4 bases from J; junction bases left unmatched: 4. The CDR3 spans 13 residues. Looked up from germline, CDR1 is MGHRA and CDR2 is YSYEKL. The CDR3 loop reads CASSAGGLYEQYF. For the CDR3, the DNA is TGCGCCAGCAGCGCAGGGGGCTTATACGAGCAGTACTTC.

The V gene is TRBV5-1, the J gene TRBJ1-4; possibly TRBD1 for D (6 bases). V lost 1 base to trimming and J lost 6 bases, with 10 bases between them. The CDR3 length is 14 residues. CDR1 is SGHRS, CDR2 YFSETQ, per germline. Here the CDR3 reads CASSLWGADEKLFF. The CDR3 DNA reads TGCGCCAGCAGCTTGTGGGGGGCAGATGAAAAACTGTTTTTT.

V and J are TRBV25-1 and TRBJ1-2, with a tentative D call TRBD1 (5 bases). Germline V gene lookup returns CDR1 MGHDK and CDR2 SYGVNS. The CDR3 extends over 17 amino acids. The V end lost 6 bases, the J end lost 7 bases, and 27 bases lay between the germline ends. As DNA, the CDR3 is TGTGCCAGCAGACCCCCCTCTTCGCTGGGGGGAGCGGTTGGCTACACCTTC. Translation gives CASRPPSSLGGAVGYTF.

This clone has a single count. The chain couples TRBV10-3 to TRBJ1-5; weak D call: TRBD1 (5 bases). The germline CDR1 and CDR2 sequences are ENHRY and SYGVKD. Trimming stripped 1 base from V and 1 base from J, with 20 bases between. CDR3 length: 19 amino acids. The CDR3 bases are TGTGCCATCAGTGAGTTTCTGGGCAGGGAAATTGGGAGCAATCAGCCCCAGCATTTT. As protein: CAISEFLGREIGSNQPQHF.

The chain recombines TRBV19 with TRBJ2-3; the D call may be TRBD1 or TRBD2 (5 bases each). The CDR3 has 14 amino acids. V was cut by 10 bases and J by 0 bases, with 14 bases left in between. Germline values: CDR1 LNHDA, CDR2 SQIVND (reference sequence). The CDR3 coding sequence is TGTGCCACCCAAAGGGGAGCCAGCACAGATACGCAGTATTTT. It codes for CATQRGASTDTQYF.

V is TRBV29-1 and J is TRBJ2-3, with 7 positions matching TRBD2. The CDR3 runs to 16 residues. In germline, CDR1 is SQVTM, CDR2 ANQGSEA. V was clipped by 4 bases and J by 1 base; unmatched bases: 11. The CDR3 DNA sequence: TGCAGCGTTGGCCGGGGGGACTTCAGAGGCACAGATACGCAGTATTTT. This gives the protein CSVGRGDFRGTDTQYF.